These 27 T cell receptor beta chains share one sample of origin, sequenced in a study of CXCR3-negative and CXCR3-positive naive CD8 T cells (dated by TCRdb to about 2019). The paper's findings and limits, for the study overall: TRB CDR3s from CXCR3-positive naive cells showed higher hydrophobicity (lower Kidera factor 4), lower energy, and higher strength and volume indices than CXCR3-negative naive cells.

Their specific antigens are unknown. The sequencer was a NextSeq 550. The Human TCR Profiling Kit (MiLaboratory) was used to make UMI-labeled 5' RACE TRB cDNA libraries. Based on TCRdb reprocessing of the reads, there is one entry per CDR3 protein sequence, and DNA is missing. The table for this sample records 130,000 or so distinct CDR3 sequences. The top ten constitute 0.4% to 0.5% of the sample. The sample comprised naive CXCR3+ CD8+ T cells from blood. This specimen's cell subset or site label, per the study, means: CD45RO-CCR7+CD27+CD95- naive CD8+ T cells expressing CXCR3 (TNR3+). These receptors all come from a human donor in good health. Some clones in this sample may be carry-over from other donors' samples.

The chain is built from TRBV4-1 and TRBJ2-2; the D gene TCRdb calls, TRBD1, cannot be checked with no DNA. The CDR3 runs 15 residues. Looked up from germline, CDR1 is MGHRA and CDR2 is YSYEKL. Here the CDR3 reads CASSQDGMQAGELFF.

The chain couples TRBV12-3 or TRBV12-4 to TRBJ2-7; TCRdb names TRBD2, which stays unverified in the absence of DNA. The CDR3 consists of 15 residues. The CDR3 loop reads CASSPDTSPSYEQYF.

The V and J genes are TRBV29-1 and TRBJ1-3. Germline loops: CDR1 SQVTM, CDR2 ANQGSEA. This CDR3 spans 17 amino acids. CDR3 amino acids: CSVPLLQGKRDGNTIYF.

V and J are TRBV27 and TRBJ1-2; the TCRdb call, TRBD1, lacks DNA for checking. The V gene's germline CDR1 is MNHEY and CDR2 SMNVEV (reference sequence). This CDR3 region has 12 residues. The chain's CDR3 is CASSFQGNGYTF.

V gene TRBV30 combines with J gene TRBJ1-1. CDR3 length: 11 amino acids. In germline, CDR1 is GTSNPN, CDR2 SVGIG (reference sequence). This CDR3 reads CAWRDFTEAFF.

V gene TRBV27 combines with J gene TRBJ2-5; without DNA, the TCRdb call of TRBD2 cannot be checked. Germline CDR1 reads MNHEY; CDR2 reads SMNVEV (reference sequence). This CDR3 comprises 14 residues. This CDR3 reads CASSGLAEKESQYF.

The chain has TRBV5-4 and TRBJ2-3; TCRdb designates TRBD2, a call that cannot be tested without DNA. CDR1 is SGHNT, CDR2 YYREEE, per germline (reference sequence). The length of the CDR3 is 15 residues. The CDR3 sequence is CASSLVGGMADTQYF. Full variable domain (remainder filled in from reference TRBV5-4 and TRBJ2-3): ETGVTQSPTHLIKTRGQQVTLRCSSQSGHNTVSWYQQALGQGPQFIFQYYREEENGRGNFPPRFSGLQFPNYSSELNVNALELDDSALYLCASSLVGGMADTQYFGPGTRLTVL.

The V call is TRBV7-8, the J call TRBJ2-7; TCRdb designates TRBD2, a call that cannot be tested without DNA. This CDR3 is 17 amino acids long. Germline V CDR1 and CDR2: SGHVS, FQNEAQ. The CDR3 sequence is CASSSAASGRAHYEQYF. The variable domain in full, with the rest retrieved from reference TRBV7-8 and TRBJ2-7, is GAGVSQSPRYKVAKRGQDVALRCDPISGHVSLFWYQQALGQGPEFLTYFQNEAQLDKSGLPSDRFFAERPEGSVSTLKIQRTQQEDSAVYLCASSSAASGRAHYEQYFGPGTRLTVT.

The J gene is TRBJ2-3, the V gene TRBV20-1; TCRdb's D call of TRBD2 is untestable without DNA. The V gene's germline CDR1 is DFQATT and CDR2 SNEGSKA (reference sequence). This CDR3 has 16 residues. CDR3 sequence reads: CSASKPGPTAPDTQYF.

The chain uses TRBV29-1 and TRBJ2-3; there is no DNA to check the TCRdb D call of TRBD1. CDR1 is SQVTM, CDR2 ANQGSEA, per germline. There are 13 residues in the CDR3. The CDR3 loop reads CSVEQGSTDTQYF.

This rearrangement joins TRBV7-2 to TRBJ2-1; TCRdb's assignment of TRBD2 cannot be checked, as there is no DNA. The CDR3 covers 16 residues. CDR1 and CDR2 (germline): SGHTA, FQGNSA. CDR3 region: CASSPTPGGPGDEQFF.

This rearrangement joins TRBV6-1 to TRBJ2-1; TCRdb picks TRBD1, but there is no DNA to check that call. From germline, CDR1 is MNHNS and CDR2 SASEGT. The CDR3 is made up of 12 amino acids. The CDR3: CASSQTVDEQFF.

The CDR3 region is CASSAGIPPLHF. The chain carries TRBV9 and TRBJ1-6. CDR1 is SGDLS and CDR2 is YYNGEE in the germline V gene. This CDR3 is built from 12 residues.

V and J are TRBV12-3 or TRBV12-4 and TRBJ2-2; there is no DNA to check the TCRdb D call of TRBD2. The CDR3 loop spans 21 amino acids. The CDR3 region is CASRNPVWRGSGAIHTGELVF.

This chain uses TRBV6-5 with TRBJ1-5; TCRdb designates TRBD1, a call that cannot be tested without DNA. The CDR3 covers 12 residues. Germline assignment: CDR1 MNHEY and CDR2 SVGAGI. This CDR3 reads CASSFPGQPQHF.

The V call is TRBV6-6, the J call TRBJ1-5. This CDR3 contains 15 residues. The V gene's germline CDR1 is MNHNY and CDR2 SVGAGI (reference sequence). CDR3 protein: CASSYSRQFNQPQHF.

The CDR3 sequence is CASSYGAAYNEQFF. The chain joins TRBV6-6 to TRBJ2-1; absent DNA, TCRdb's TRBD1 call cannot be checked. Germline V gene lookup returns CDR1 MNHNY and CDR2 SVGAGI (reference sequence). This CDR3 is built from 14 residues.

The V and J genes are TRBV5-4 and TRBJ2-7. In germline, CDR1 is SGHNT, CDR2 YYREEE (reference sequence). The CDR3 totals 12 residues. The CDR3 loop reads CASSLVTNEQYF.

The CDR3 sequence is CASTLSGNDGAFF. V usage is TRBV7-9 and J usage is TRBJ1-1. Germline V lookup: CDR1 SEHNR, CDR2 FQNEAQ (reference sequence). The length of the CDR3 is 13 residues.

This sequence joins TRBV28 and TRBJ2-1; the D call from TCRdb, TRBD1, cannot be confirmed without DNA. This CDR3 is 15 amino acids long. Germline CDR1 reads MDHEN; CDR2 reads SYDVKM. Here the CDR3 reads CASSFRGSPYNEQFF.

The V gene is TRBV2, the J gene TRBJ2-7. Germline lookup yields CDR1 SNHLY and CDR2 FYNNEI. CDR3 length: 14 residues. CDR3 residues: CASRVAERIDEQYF.

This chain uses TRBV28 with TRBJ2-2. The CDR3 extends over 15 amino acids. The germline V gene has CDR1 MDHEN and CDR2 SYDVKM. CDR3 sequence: CASSSGYGNTGELFF.

The CDR3 sequence: CASSQVTGSSKNIQYF. The rearrangement links TRBV3-1 to TRBJ2-4. CDR3 size: 16 residues. The germline gives CDR1 LGHDT, CDR2 YNNKEL (reference sequence).

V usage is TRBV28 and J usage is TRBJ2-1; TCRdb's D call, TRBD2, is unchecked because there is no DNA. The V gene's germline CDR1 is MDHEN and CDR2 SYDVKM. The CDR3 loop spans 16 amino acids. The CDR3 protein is CASSPRTSDIYNEQFF.

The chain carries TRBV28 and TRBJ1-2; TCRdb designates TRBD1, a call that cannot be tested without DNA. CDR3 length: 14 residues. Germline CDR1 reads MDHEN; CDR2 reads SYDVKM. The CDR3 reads CASSLSLRGAGYTF.

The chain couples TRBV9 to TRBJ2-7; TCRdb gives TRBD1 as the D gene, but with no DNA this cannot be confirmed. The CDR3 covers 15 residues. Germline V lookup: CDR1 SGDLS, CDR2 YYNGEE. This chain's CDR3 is CASSVDGTPSYEQYF. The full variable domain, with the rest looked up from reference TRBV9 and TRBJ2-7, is DSGVTQTPKHLITATGQRVTLRCSPRSGDLSVYWYQQSLDQGLQFLIQYYNGEERAKGNILERFSAQQFPDLHSELNLSSLELGDSALYFCASSVDGTPSYEQYFGPGTRLTVT.

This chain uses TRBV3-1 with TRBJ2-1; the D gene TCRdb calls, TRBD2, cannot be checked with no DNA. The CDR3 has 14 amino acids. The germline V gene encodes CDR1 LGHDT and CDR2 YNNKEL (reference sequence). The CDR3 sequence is CASSHSGAHNEQFF.